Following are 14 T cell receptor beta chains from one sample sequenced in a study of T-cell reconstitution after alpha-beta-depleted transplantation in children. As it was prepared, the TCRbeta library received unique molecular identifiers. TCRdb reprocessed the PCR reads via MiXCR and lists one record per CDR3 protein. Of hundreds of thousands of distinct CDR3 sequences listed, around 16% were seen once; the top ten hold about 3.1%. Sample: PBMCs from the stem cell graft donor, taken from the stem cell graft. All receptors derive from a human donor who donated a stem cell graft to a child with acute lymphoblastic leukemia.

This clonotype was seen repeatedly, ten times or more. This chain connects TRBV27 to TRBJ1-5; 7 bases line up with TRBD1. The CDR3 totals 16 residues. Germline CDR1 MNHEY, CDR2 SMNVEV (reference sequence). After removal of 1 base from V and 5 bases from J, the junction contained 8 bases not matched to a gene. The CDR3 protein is CASSLFGTDPYQPQHF. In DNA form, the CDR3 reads TGTGCCAGCAGTTTATTTGGGACAGATCCTTATCAGCCCCAGCATTTT.

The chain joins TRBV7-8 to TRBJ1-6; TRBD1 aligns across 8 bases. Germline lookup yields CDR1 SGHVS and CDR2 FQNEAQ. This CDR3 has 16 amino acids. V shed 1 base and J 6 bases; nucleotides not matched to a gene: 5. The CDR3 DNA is TGTGCCAGCAGCTTAGATTGGACAGGGAGTAATTCACCCCTCCACTTT. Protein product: CASSLDWTGSNSPLHF.

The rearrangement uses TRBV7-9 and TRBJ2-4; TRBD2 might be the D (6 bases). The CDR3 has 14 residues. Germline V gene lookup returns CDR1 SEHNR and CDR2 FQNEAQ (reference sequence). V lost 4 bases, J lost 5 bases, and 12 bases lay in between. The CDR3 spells CASSSGVNENIQYF. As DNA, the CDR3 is TGTGCCAGCAGCTCGGGGGTGAATGAAAACATTCAGTACTTC.

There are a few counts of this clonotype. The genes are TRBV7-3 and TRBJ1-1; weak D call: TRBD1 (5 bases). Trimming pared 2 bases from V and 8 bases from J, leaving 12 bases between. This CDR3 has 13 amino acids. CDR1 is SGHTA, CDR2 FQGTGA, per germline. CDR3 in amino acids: CASSLSAGTEAFF. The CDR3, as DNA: TGTGCCAGCAGCTTATCCGCGGGGACCGAAGCTTTCTTT.

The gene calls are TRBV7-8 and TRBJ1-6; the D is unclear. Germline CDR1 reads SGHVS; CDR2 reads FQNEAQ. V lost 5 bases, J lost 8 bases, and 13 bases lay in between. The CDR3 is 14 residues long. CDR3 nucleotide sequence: TGTGCCAGCAGCGCCGCGGGCCTCTATTCACCCCTCCACTTT. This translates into CASSAAGLYSPLHF.

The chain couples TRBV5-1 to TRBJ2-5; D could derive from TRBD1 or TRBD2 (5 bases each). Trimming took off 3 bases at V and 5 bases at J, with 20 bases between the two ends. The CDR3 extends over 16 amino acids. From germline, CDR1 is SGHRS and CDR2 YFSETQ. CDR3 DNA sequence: TGCGCCAGCAGCTGGGGCCCCGGCGCGAGAGGGGAGACCCAGTACTTC. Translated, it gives CASSWGPGARGETQYF.

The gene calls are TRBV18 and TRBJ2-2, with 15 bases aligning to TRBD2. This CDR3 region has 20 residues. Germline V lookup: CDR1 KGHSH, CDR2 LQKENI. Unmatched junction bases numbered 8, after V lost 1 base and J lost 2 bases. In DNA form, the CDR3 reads TGTGCCAGCTCACCACTCGGAAGGACTAGCGGGAGGGCCAACACCGGGGAGCTGTTTTTT. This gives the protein CASSPLGRTSGRANTGELFF.

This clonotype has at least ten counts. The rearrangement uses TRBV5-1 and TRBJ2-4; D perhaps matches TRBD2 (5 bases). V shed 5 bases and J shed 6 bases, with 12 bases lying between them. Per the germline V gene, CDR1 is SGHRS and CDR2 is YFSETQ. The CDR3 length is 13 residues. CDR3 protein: CASRTGERNIQYF. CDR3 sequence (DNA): TGCGCCAGCAGAACCGGGGAGCGAAACATTCAGTACTTC. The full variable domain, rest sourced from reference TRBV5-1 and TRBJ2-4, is KAGVTQTPRYLIKTRGQQVTLSCSPISGHRSVSWYQQTPGQGLQFLFEYFSETQRNKGNFPGRFSGRQFSNSRSEMNVSTLELGDSALYLCASRTGERNIQYFGAGTRLSVL.

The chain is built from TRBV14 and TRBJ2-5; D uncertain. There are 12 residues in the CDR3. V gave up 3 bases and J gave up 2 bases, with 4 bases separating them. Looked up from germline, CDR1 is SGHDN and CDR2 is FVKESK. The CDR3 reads CASSHQQETQYF. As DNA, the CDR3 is TGTGCCAGCAGCCATCAACAAGAGACCCAGTACTTC. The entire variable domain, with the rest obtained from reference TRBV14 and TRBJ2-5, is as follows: EAGVTQFPSHSVIEKGQTVTLRCDPISGHDNLYWYRRVMGKEIKFLLHFVKESKQDESGMPNNRFLAERTGGTYSTLKVQPAELEDSGVYFCASSHQQETQYFGPGTRLLVL.

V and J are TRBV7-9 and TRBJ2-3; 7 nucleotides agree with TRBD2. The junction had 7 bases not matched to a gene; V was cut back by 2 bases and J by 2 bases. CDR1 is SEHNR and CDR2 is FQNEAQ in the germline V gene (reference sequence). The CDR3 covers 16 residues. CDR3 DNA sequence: TGTGCCAGCAGCTTACCCGGACTAGAAGCCACAGATACGCAGTATTTT. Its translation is CASSLPGLEATDTQYF.

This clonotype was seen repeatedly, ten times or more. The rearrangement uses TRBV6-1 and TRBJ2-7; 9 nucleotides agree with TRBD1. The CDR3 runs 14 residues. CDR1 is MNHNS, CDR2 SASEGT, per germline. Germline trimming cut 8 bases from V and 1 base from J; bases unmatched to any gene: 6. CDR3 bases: TGTGCCAGCCTAAGGGGGACAGGGTCCTACGAGCAGTACTTC. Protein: CASLRGTGSYEQYF.

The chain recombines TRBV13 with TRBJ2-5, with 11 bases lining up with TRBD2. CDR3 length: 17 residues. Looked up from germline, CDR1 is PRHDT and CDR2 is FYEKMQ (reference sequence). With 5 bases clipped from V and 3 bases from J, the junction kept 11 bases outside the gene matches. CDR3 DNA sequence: TGTGCCAGCAGCGGCCAGCTAGCGGGGGGCCCCAAAGAGACCCAGTACTTC. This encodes CASSGQLAGGPKETQYF.

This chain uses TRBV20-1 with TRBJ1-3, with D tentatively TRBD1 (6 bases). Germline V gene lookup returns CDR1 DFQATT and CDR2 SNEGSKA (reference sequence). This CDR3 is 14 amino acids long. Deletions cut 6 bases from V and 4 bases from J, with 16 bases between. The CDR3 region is CSARTTGIGNTIYF. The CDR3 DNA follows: TGCAGTGCAAGAACTACAGGGATCGGAAACACCATATATTTT.

The CDR3 coding sequence is TGTGCCAGCAGCTTAGGGGGAGGGGTTTACAATGAGCAGTTCTTC. Protein product: CASSLGGGVYNEQFF. The rearrangement links TRBV7-2 to TRBJ2-1; 7 nucleotides match TRBD2. The junction had 4 bases not matched to a gene; V was cut back by 1 base and J by 4 bases. Looked up from germline, CDR1 is SGHTA and CDR2 is FQGNSA. The length of the CDR3 is 15 residues.